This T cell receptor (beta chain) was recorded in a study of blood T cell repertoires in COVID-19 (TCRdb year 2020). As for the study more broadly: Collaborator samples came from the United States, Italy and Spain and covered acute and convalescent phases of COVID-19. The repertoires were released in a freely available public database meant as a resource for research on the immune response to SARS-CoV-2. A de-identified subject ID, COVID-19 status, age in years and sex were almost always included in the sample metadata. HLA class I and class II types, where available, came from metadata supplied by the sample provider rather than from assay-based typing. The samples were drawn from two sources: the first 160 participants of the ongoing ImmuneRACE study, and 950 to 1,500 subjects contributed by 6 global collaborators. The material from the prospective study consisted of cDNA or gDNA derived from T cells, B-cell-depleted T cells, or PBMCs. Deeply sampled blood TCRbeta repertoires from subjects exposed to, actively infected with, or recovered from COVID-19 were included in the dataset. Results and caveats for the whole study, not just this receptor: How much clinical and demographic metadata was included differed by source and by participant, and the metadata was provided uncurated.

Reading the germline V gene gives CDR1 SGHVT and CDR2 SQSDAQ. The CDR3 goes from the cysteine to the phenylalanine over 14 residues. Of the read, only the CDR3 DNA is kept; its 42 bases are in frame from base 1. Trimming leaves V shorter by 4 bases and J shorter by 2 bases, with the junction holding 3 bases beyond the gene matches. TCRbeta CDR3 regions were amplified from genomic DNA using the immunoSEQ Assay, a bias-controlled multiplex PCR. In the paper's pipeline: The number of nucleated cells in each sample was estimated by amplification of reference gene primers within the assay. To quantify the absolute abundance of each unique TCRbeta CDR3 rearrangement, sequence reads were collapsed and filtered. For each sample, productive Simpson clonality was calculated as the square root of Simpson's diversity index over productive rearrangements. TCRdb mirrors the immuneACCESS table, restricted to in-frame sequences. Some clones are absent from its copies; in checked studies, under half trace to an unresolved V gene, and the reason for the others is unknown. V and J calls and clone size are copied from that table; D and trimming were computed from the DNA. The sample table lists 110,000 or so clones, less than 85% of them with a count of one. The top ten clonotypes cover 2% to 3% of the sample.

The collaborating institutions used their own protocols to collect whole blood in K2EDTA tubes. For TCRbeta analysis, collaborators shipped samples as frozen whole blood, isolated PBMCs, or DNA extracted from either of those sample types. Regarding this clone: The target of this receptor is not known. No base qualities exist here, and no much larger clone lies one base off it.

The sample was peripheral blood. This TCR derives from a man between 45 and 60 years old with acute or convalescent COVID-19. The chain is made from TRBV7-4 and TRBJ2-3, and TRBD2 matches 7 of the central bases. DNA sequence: TGTGCCAGCAGCTCTAGCGGCCTCACAGATACGCAGTATTTT. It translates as CASSSSGLTDTQYF.